The present T cell receptor beta chain was sequenced within a study of T cell clusters in autoimmune cytopenias. Across the whole study: Per sample, median TRB depth was 51,575 reads, yielding a median around 2,400 distinct clonotypes. Study results and limitations: Primary autoimmune cytopenia patients seemingly lacked the physiological T cell clusters found in healthy donors. The T cell clusters were defined only in silico, without experimental functional validation.

TRB was amplified from about 270 ng of peripheral blood genomic DNA per sample. Its frequency marks this clonotype as medium-sized (0.01 to 0.1%). The antigen is unknown. TRB rearrangements were amplified by touch-down multiplex PCR with mixed TRB-A/B primers. TCRdb reanalyzed the multiplex PCR reads, giving one entry per CDR3 protein sequence and no DNA. The table gives about 8,400 distinct CDR3 sequences; the top ten clones make up approximately 5% of it. Germline CDR1 MNHEY, CDR2 SMNVEV (reference sequence). The CDR3 runs 14 residues. The TCR comes from a human donor with an autoimmune cytopenia or autoimmune hepatitis (not recorded which). The chain is built from TRBV27 and TRBJ2-7; TCRdb calls TRBD2, which cannot be checked without DNA. Sequenced input: peripheral blood. The CDR3 sequence: CASSPGPLPYEQYF.